Below, 12 T cell receptor beta chains from the same sample are listed, as sequenced in a study of T cells in tuberculosis. As to time point: new active TB diagnosis, blood taken before or within 7 days of starting treatment. This table comes from immunoSEQ multiplex PCR, and its TCRdb copy is limited to in-frame clones, with some not included. The profile shows approximately 34,000 clones, around 93% of them singletons. Specimen: PBMCs, collected at tuberculosis diagnosis. The receptors were sampled from an adult with tuberculosis.

The chain recombines TRBV30 with TRBJ1-2; D gene unclear. The CDR3 runs to 15 residues. Between the trimmed V and J ends, which lost 5 bases and 5 bases, there was a span of 21 bases. The V gene's germline CDR1 is GTSNPN and CDR2 SVGIG (reference sequence). CDR3 nucleotides: TGTGCCTGGCGTCCGGGAGCTACTTTGGGGTATGGCTACACCTTC. Residues: CAWRPGATLGYGYTF.

As to this clone: Other nucleotide sequences in the sample specify the same CDR3. The chain couples TRBV12-5 to TRBJ1-6; D call uncertain. This CDR3 is 17 amino acids long. The germline gives CDR1 LGHNT, CDR2 FRNRAP. Trimming removed 0 bases at V and 0 bases at J, with 9 bases between. In DNA form, the CDR3 reads TGTGCTAGTGGTTTGGTACTCGGGAGCTCCTATAATTCACCCCTCCACTTT. It specifies CASGLVLGSSYNSPLHF. Variable domain in full (rest from reference TRBV12-5 and TRBJ1-6): DARVTQTPRHKVTEMGQEVTMRCQPILGHNTVFWYRQTMMQGLELLAYFRNRAPLDDSGMPKDRFSAEMPDATLATLKIQPSEPRDSAVYFCASGLVLGSSYNSPLHFGNGTRLTVT.

The CDR3 sequence is CSVEDRLATSTDTQYF. CDR3 nucleotides: TGCAGCGTTGAAGATCGACTAGCGACTAGCACAGATACGCAGTATTTT. The chain recombines TRBV29-1 with TRBJ2-3; 8 nucleotides line up with TRBD2. V lost 0 bases to trimming and J lost 0 bases; unmatched junction nucleotides: 5. The CDR3 spans 16 residues. Per germline, CDR1 SQVTM and CDR2 ANQGSEA.

The chain couples TRBV5-4 to TRBJ1-1; 8 bases are shared with TRBD1. Germline V CDR1 and CDR2: SGHNT, YYREEE (reference sequence). CDR3 length: 15 amino acids. Trimming at V came to 4 bases and at J to 4 bases, leaving 9 bases not matched to a gene. CDR3 coding DNA: TGTGCCAGCAGCCCGGCGACAGGGGCCCTCACTGAAGCTTTCTTT. Translating it yields CASSPATGALTEAFF.

V usage is TRBV6-1 and J usage is TRBJ1-1, with a weak D call TRBD1 (6 bases). The length of the CDR3 is 14 residues. CDR1 and CDR2 (germline): MNHNS, SASEGT. The ends were cut back, 7 bases at V and 4 bases at J, with 16 bases in the middle. The CDR3 region has the DNA TGTGCCAGCATATACCCAGGGGCGGGCACTGAAGCTTTCTTT. Amino acids: CASIYPGAGTEAFF.

The chain is built from TRBV5-4 and TRBJ2-5; D gene unclear. Trimming pared 1 base from V and 2 bases from J, leaving 6 bases between. Germline CDR1 SGHNT, CDR2 YYREEE (reference sequence). This CDR3 has 13 residues. The DNA of the CDR3 is TGTGCCAGCAGCTTGCGGGTTCAAGAGACCCAGTACTTC. Its translation: CASSLRVQETQYF.

The chain is built from TRBV5-1 and TRBJ2-7; 11 nucleotides agree with TRBD2. After removal of 0 bases from V and 1 base from J, the junction contained 0 bases not matched to a gene. Germline lookup yields CDR1 SGHRS and CDR2 YFSETQ. This CDR3 contains 15 residues. CDR3 residues: CASSLGLAGSYEQYF. The CDR3, as DNA: TGCGCCAGCAGCTTGGGACTAGCGGGGTCCTACGAGCAGTACTTC.

With respect to this clone: Compared with germline, one end of the junction differs, possibly owing to a read error. The CDR3 protein is CASSLDRVETQYF. In nucleotides, the CDR3 is TGTGCCAGCAGTTTGGACAGGGTGGAGACCCAGTACTTC. The rearrangement links TRBV5-6 to TRBJ2-5; 8 positions agree with TRBD1. The CDR3 sequence is 13 residues long. Looked up from germline, CDR1 is SGHDT and CDR2 is YYEEEE.

The genes are TRBV4-1 and TRBJ1-5; 8 nucleotides align to TRBD1. The CDR3 runs 16 residues. Germline trimming cut 3 bases from V and 3 bases from J; bases unmatched to any gene: 7. CDR1 is MGHRA and CDR2 is YSYEKL in the germline V gene. CDR3 bases: TGCGCCAGCAGCCAGGAGACAGGGGCGATCAATCAGCCCCAGCATTTT. Encoded protein: CASSQETGAINQPQHF.

The chain carries TRBV27 and TRBJ1-5; TRBD1 might be the D (6 bases). The CDR3 loop spans 16 amino acids. Trimming took off 6 bases at V and 3 bases at J, with 18 bases between the two ends. Germline-derived CDR1 and CDR2 are MNHEY and SMNVEV (reference sequence). The CDR3 here is CASSWAGGRANQPQHF. CDR3 DNA: TGTGCCAGCAGCTGGGCGGGGGGCCGGGCCAATCAGCCCCAGCATTTT.

The chain couples TRBV19 to TRBJ1-5; D ambiguous. V was clipped by 8 bases and J by 6 bases, with 14 bases between them. This CDR3 has 13 residues. Germline V gives CDR1 LNHDA, CDR2 SQIVND (reference sequence). The CDR3, as DNA: TGTGCCAGTGGGGAGAGGTTAGCTCAGCCCCAGCATTTT. Protein product: CASGERLAQPQHF.

This chain uses TRBV10-1 with TRBJ2-3, with TRBD2 identical over 8 bases. Unmatched junction bases numbered 10, after V lost 5 bases and J lost 3 bases. Germline CDR1 is WNHNN and CDR2 is SYGVQD (reference sequence). The CDR3 has 16 amino acids. DNA for the CDR3: TGCGCCAGCAGTAACGCCCTAGCGGGCAGGACAGATACGCAGTATTTT. Translation gives CASSNALAGRTDTQYF.